The 30 T cell receptor beta chains below were found in one sample sequenced in a study of shared clonotypes between healthy human individuals. Method: immunoSEQ multiplex PCR; TCRdb's copy keeps in-frame clones and lacks some. Of approximately 700,000 clones in the sample, roughly 73% were seen once. Sequences were obtained from memory CD4+ T cells sorted from blood. Subset in this sample: CD45RA-negative fraction. The receptor set was obtained from a woman aged 25 to 39 in good health.

Only one count was recorded for this clone. The chain is built from TRBV2 and TRBJ1-1, with unresolved D. The germline CDR1 and CDR2 sequences are SNHLY and FYNNEI. Trimming cost V 7 bases and J 5 bases, with 11 bases left between them. The CDR3 extends over 12 amino acids. Here the CDR3 reads CASMETITEAFF. CDR3 nucleotide sequence: TGTGCCAGCATGGAGACAATAACTGAAGCTTTCTTT. The complete variable domain, with remaining parts taken from reference TRBV2 and TRBJ1-1, reads EPEVTQTPSHQVTQMGQEVILRCVPISNHLYFYWYRQILGQKVEFLVSFYNNEISEKSEIFDDQFSVERPDGSNFTLKIRSTKLEDSAMYFCASMETITEAFFGQGTRLTVV.

This clone has just a few counts. The genes are TRBV6-1 and TRBJ2-7; TRBD1 agrees at 7 bases. The CDR3 has 14 amino acids. From germline, CDR1 is MNHNS and CDR2 SASEGT. V dropped 8 bases and J dropped 3; count of bases not matched to a gene: 10. CDR3 nucleotide sequence: TGTGCCAGCTCCCGGGACAGAGACTTCTACGAGCAGTACTTC. It encodes CASSRDRDFYEQYF.

Comment on this clone: A single base separates this from a much larger clone, so it may be a read error. The CDR3 nucleotides are TGTGCCAGCAGCTTAGAGTCAAACACTGAAGCTTTCTTT. This encodes CASSLESNTEAFF. The rearrangement links TRBV7-9 to TRBJ1-1; the D is unclear. The V gene lost 1 base and the J gene lost 2 bases, with 5 bases spanning the gap. The germline gives CDR1 SEHNR, CDR2 FQNEAQ (reference sequence). The CDR3 covers 13 residues.

In its sample, this clone was seen once. The chain is built from TRBV7-8 and TRBJ2-7, with 8 bases lining up with TRBD2. The CDR3 extends over 15 amino acids. J lost 4 bases, V lost 2 bases, and 7 bases had no gene match. Germline-derived CDR1 and CDR2 are SGHVS and FQNEAQ. CDR3 nucleotides: TGTGCCAGCAGCTTAAACAGCGGGAGTGTGTACGAGCAGTACTTC. Translating gives CASSLNSGSVYEQYF.

The chain carries TRBV11-2 and TRBJ2-1, with a possible D match to TRBD2 (5 bases). The germline gives CDR1 SGHAT, CDR2 FQNNGV. The V end lost 5 bases, the J end lost 3 bases, and 20 bases lay between the germline ends. The CDR3 covers 17 residues. The CDR3 DNA is TGTGCCAGCAGCCCCGTCGTAGGGAGTATCGTCTACAATGAGCAGTTCTTC. Its protein is CASSPVVGSIVYNEQFF.

This clone was counted a few times. The identical CDR3 is also encoded by other nucleotide sequences in the sample. V and J are TRBV10-1 and TRBJ1-5; no firm D call. The CDR3 is made up of 13 amino acids. The germline V gene has CDR1 WNHNN and CDR2 SYGVQD (reference sequence). V lost 6 bases and J lost 4, with 10 bases in between. The CDR3 here is CASSPSGNQPQHF. The CDR3 DNA is TGCGCCAGCAGCCCTTCCGGGAATCAGCCCCAGCATTTT.

This rearrangement joins TRBV5-1 to TRBJ2-2, with a weak D call TRBD1 (5 bases). The CDR3 totals 15 residues. From germline, CDR1 is SGHRS and CDR2 YFSETQ. V lost 1 base, J lost 3 bases, and 10 bases lay in between. DNA of the CDR3: TGCGCCAGCAGCTTGTACAGGAGTGACACCGGGGAGCTGTTTTTT. Encoded protein: CASSLYRSDTGELFF. Filled out from reference TRBV5-1 and TRBJ2-2, the complete variable domain reads KAGVTQTPRYLIKTRGQQVTLSCSPISGHRSVSWYQQTPGQGLQFLFEYFSETQRNKGNFPGRFSGRQFSNSRSEMNVSTLELGDSALYLCASSLYRSDTGELFFGEGSRLTVL.

The chain uses TRBV4-2 and TRBJ2-1, with TRBD2 matching 10 bases. The trim removed 1 base at V and 2 bases at J, leaving 5 bases unmatched. The length of the CDR3 is 17 residues. Germline CDR1 and CDR2: LGHNA and YNFKEQ. CDR3 DNA sequence: TGTGCCAGCAGCCAAGGACTAGCGGGCCTTACCTACAATGAGCAGTTCTTC. Translation gives CASSQGLAGLTYNEQFF.

The genes are TRBV2 and TRBJ2-1, with TRBD2 identical over 10 bases. The J segment lost 6 bases and the V segment lost 6 bases, leaving 5 bases of the junction unmatched. The CDR3 loop spans 14 amino acids. Germline V gene sequence: CDR1 SNHLY, CDR2 FYNNEI. The DNA of the CDR3 is TGTGCCAGCAGGTGGACTAGCGGTTCCAATGAGCAGTTCTTC. It encodes CASRWTSGSNEQFF. The variable domain in full, completed from reference TRBV2 and TRBJ2-1, reads EPEVTQTPSHQVTQMGQEVILRCVPISNHLYFYWYRQILGQKVEFLVSFYNNEISEKSEIFDDQFSVERPDGSNFTLKIRSTKLEDSAMYFCASRWTSGSNEQFFGPGTRLTVL.

CDR3 in amino acids: CASSAGQGNYEQYF. As DNA, the CDR3 is TGTGCCAGCAGTGCGGGACAGGGGAACTACGAGCAGTACTTC. The chain employs TRBV6-1 and TRBJ2-7; 10 nucleotides match TRBD1. There are 14 residues in the CDR3. Germline V gene data show CDR1 as MNHNS and CDR2 as SASEGT. The trim removed 4 bases at V and 3 bases at J, leaving 3 bases unmatched.

V is TRBV5-1 and J is TRBJ2-2; D may correspond to TRBD1 or TRBD2 (5 bases each). Germline V gene sequence: CDR1 SGHRS, CDR2 YFSETQ. The germline V and J ends were trimmed by 7 bases and 7 bases, with 17 bases remaining between them. The CDR3 extends over 14 amino acids. The CDR3 DNA follows: TGCGCCAGCCTTCCTCCAGTGGGGGACGGGGAGCTGTTTTTT. Translation: CASLPPVGDGELFF.

This sequence joins TRBV27 and TRBJ2-5; D may be TRBD1 or TRBD2 (5 bases each). This CDR3 has 13 residues. Trimming took 1 base from V and 5 from J, leaving 8 bases between them. Germline CDR1 MNHEY, CDR2 SMNVEV (reference sequence). The CDR3 DNA follows: TGTGCCAGCAGTTTATTCGGGGCGGAGACCCAGTACTTC. It yields the protein CASSLFGAETQYF.

V and J are TRBV2 and TRBJ2-2; 8 positions agree with TRBD2. The CDR3 length is 15 residues. Trimming cost V 1 base and J 5 bases; bases outside gene matches: 3. Germline CDR1 is SNHLY and CDR2 is FYNNEI. The CDR3 spells CASSEVPGGTGELFF. For the CDR3, the DNA is TGTGCCAGCAGTGAAGTGCCGGGAGGGACCGGGGAGCTGTTTTTT.

This chain connects TRBV10-3 to TRBJ2-7; tentatively, D is TRBD1 (6 bases). With 3 bases removed from V and 2 bases from J, the gap between germline ends came to 11 bases. The germline CDR1 and CDR2 sequences are ENHRY and SYGVKD. The CDR3 contains 14 residues. CDR3 in amino acids: CAISDPGHTYEQYF. The CDR3 DNA reads TGTGCCATCAGTGACCCGGGACATACCTACGAGCAGTACTTC.

J is TRBJ2-5 and V is TRBV10-3; 10 positions agree with TRBD1. The DNA end is more similar to TRBJ2-7, so the J call may be wrong. This CDR3 is 16 amino acids long. CDR1 ENHRY and CDR2 SYGVKD come from the germline V gene. The CDR3, as DNA: TGTGCCATCAGTGAGTCGGGGACAGGGGCCATCTACGAGCAGTACTTC. Its protein product is CAISESGTGAIYEQYF.

This clone was seen only once. The genes are TRBV5-1 and TRBJ1-1; D is uncertain. CDR3 length equals 13 residues. Germline CDR1 is SGHRS and CDR2 is YFSETQ. V was cut by 1 base and J by 1 base, with 5 bases left in between. CDR3 DNA: TGCGCCAGCAGCTTGACTACGAACACTGAAGCTTTCTTT. It encodes CASSLTTNTEAFF.

Worth noting for this clone: A read error may account for a junction end that differs from germline. V is TRBV6-6 and J is TRBJ2-5, with D tentatively TRBD2 (6 bases). The J call may be in error: the DNA end matches TRBJ2-7 better. Germline V gives CDR1 MNHNY, CDR2 SVGAGI (reference sequence). The CDR3 extends over 13 amino acids. The CDR3 nucleotides read TGTGCCATCAGTGGGACTCCGACCTACGAGCAGTACTTC. This encodes CAISGTPTYEQYF.

This rearrangement joins TRBV19 to TRBJ1-1, with D possibly being TRBD1 (5 bases). The CDR3 runs to 15 residues. The V gene lost 0 bases and the J gene lost 2 bases, with 10 bases spanning the gap. The germline gives CDR1 LNHDA, CDR2 SQIVND (reference sequence). In DNA form, the CDR3 reads TGTGCCAGTAGTATAGAGGGGACGGGAAACACTGAAGCTTTCTTT. It encodes CASSIEGTGNTEAFF.

The rearrangement links TRBV28 to TRBJ1-1, with D unclear. This CDR3 has 14 amino acids. Looked up from germline, CDR1 is MDHEN and CDR2 is SYDVKM. Trimming took off 7 bases at V and 1 base at J, with 13 bases between the two ends. The CDR3 protein is CASTLGRQNTEAFF. CDR3 nucleotides: TGTGCCAGCACCCTCGGGAGACAGAACACTGAAGCTTTCTTT. The variable domain in full, completed from reference TRBV28 and TRBJ1-1, reads DVKVTQSSRYLVKRTGEKVFLECVQDMDHENMFWYRQDPGLGLRLIYFSYDVKMKEKGDIPEGYSVSREKKERFSLILESASTNQTSMYLCASTLGRQNTEAFFGQGTRLTVV.

The chain links TRBV11-2 to TRBJ1-3; no definite D call. The V and J ends lost 5 bases and 2 bases respectively, with 10 bases between them. The CDR3 covers 14 residues. Germline V CDR1 and CDR2: SGHAT, FQNNGV. The CDR3 nucleotides read TGTGCCAGCAGCCAACTACGAACTGGAAACACCATATATTTT. Its translation: CASSQLRTGNTIYF.

The chain couples TRBV5-1 to TRBJ2-5, with a possible D match to TRBD2 (6 bases). The DNA end is more similar to TRBJ2-7, so the J call may be wrong. The CDR3 covers 15 residues. Germline V gene lookup returns CDR1 SGHRS and CDR2 YFSETQ. CDR3 sequence (DNA): TGCGCCAGCAGCCCCTCCACATTTGATAGCGGCGAGCAGTACTTC. Translated, it gives CASSPSTFDSGEQYF.

The J gene is TRBJ2-7, the V gene TRBV5-6; 8 bases are shared with TRBD1. Germline CDR1 reads SGHDT; CDR2 reads YYEEEE. Losses at the gene ends were 3 bases for V and 9 bases for J; bases not matched to a gene: 5. The CDR3 length is 12 residues. The chain's CDR3 is CASSYSGGGQYF. The CDR3 DNA reads as TGTGCCAGCAGCTACTCAGGGGGCGGGCAGTACTTC.

Written as DNA, the CDR3 is TGTGCCAGCAGCAGCGGGACAGGGGTATCCGGCTACACCTTC. Translation gives CASSSGTGVSGYTF. The chain carries TRBV28 and TRBJ1-2, with TRBD1 identical over 10 bases. This CDR3 has 14 residues. The trim removed 6 bases at V and 8 bases at J, leaving 9 bases unmatched. Germline CDR1 and CDR2: MDHEN and SYDVKM.

Concerning this clone itself: The junction departs from the called germline gene at one end, perhaps through a read error. V is TRBV5-1 and J is TRBJ1-2, with 8 bases fitting TRBD1. CDR1 is SGHRS and CDR2 is YFSETQ in the germline V gene. CDR3 length: 15 amino acids. CDR3 loop: CASSAQTGDAVSSGF. CDR3 in DNA: TGCGCCAGCAGCGCACAGACAGGGGACGCGGTCTCCTCCGGCTTC.

This clone was detected a few times. This chain connects TRBV5-6 to TRBJ1-4; D possibly corresponds to TRBD1 (5 bases). V was trimmed by 0 bases and J by 7 bases, leaving 13 bases between them. Germline lookup yields CDR1 SGHDT and CDR2 YYEEEE. The CDR3 loop spans 15 amino acids. The CDR3 region is CASSLEGRGTEKLFF. As DNA, the CDR3 is TGTGCCAGCAGCTTGGAAGGAAGGGGCACTGAAAAACTGTTTTTT.

This chain uses TRBV6-5 with TRBJ2-1, with D possibly being TRBD2 (6 bases). The CDR3 is 16 amino acids. Germline-derived CDR1 and CDR2 are MNHEY and SVGAGI. With 5 bases removed from V and 4 bases from J, the gap between germline ends came to 18 bases. This chain's CDR3 is CASSHLAADLYNEQFF. The DNA of the CDR3 is TGTGCCAGCAGTCACTTAGCGGCGGACCTATACAATGAGCAGTTCTTC.

The J gene is TRBJ2-5, the V gene TRBV27; 9 nucleotides agree with TRBD2. V was clipped by 4 bases and J by 4 bases; unmatched bases: 7. Per germline, CDR1 MNHEY and CDR2 SMNVEV (reference sequence). The CDR3 contains 15 residues. This chain's CDR3 is CASSSLGLAPETQYF. CDR3 sequence (DNA): TGTGCCAGCAGTTCGCTCGGACTAGCGCCAGAGACCCAGTACTTC.

This clone was found once. Since a much larger clone is just one base distant, this may be a read error. Within the sample, other DNA sequences also encode this same CDR3. The chain employs TRBV25-1 and TRBJ2-7; D is possibly TRBD1 (5 bases). The CDR3 has 12 residues. The V and J ends lost 4 bases and 3 bases respectively, with 7 bases between them. Germline assignment: CDR1 MGHDK and CDR2 SYGVNS. The CDR3 spells CASSGQSYEQYF. In DNA, the CDR3 is TGTGCCAGCAGTGGACAGAGCTACGAGCAGTACTTC.

This clone was seen repeatedly, ten times or more. The same CDR3 is also encoded by other DNA sequences in this sample. This chain connects TRBV19 to TRBJ1-5; D is perhaps TRBD1 (5 bases). Germline assignment: CDR1 LNHDA and CDR2 SQIVND (reference sequence). V was shortened by 7 bases and J by 4 bases, with 11 bases between the two germline ends. The CDR3 runs 13 residues. CDR3 nucleotides: TGTGCCAGTAACCTCGGGACGAATCAGCCCCAGCATTTT. Amino acid sequence: CASNLGTNQPQHF.

V is TRBV28 and J is TRBJ2-7; tentative D call: TRBD2 (5 bases). Per germline, CDR1 MDHEN and CDR2 SYDVKM. The V end lost 6 bases, the J end lost 2 bases, and 14 bases lay between the germline ends. The CDR3 is 14 amino acids. For the CDR3, the DNA is TGTGCCAGCAGGGCCAGAGGGTCAGCCTACGAGCAGTACTTC. Residues: CASRARGSAYEQYF.